This record concerns one TCR beta chain sequence. The sample originates from a study of cytomegalovirus exposure and HLA in healthy donors. CDR1 and CDR2 from the germline V gene are SNHLY and FYNNEI. The V and J ends lost 6 bases and 1 base respectively, with 12 bases between them. The CDR3 spans 14 residues. The PCR had 60 Vbeta and 13 Jbeta primers. Profiling relied on immunoSEQ multiplex PCR, and the TCRdb table lists in-frame clones only, not all of them. The sample lists 130,000 or so clones, roughly 70% occurring once. The receptor's source is a man between 18 and 35 years old in good health and CMV-seropositive. This chain connects TRBV2 to TRBJ1-2; D is perhaps TRBD1 (5 bases). Sequencing was performed on PBMCs. CDR3 DNA: TGTGCCAGCAGCCCTAGGCAGGGTAACTATGGCTACACCTTC. This sequence encodes CASSPRQGNYGYTF.